What follows is one T cell receptor (beta chain) and its context. The antigen remains undetermined. The sample is drawn from a study of shared clonotypes between healthy human individuals. Study-wide points: Measured sharing among donors was expected to vary with sequencing depth. Few donors limited the genetic and exposure-history diversity represented.

With 1 base removed from V and 4 bases from J, the gap between germline ends came to 14 bases. Germline V lookup: CDR1 SGHDN, CDR2 FVKESK. This CDR3 contains 16 residues. Once extracted for a subset, genomic DNA was divided evenly among several immunoSEQ plates. TCRdb's table, derived via immunoSEQ multiplex PCR, lists solely in-frame clones and lacks some. The sample holds 520,000 or so clones, 75% to 85% seen once. The material sequenced was PBMCs. The chain has TRBV14 and TRBJ1-3; no clear D gene. This receptor was obtained from a woman in her forties in good health. Some clones in this sample may be carry-over from other donors' samples. The CDR3 nucleotides are TGTGCCAGCAGCCAAGGCTTCGGGAACTCCGGAAACACCATATATTTT. Residues: CASSQGFGNSGNTIYF.